Each of the 8 T cell receptor beta chains below was sequenced from the same sample in a study of PD-1 blockade in classical Hodgkin lymphoma. This sample's time point: newly diagnosed, previously untreated cHL patient sample. The method was immunoSEQ multiplex PCR; TCRdb's version includes in-frame clones alone and lacks a portion of them. This sample yields about 47,000 clones, of which just over 90% are seen a single time; nearly 5% belongs to the top ten. The sequencing input was peripheral blood mononuclear cells (PBMCs). The receptor source for this set is a human donor with classical Hodgkin lymphoma.

This clone was seen just once. The chain recombines TRBV5-4 with TRBJ1-2, with D maybe TRBD1 (6 bases). The CDR3 loop spans 16 amino acids. Trimming took off 2 bases at V and 8 bases at J, with 22 bases between the two ends. In germline, CDR1 is SGHNT, CDR2 YYREEE (reference sequence). CDR3 region: CASSFGDSGVPRGYTF. In nucleotides, the CDR3 is TGTGCCAGCAGCTTCGGCGATTCAGGGGTCCCGCGGGGCTACACCTTC.

The gene calls are TRBV7-6 and TRBJ2-1; 11 nucleotides agree with TRBD1. CDR1 SGHVS and CDR2 FNYEAQ come from the germline V gene. This CDR3 has 15 residues. J lost 8 bases, V lost 4 bases, and 7 bases had no gene match. CDR3 in DNA: TGTGCCAGCAGCTCAGGACAGGGGGCTATCTATGAGCAGTTCTTC. This codes for CASSSGQGAIYEQFF. Drawing the rest from reference TRBV7-6 and TRBJ2-1, the complete variable domain is GAGVSQSPRYKVTKRGQDVALRCDPISGHVSLYWYRQALGQGPEFLTYFNYEAQQDKSGLPNDRFSAERPEGSISTLTIQRTEQRDSAMYRCASSSGQGAIYEQFFGPGTRLTVL.

In this sample, this clone turned up a few times. The V and J genes are TRBV6-1 and TRBJ2-3; 8 bases line up with TRBD2. The V gene end was trimmed by 4 bases and the J gene end by 2 bases; junction bases not matched to a gene: 2. The V gene's germline CDR1 is MNHNS and CDR2 SASEGT. The CDR3 totals 14 residues. CDR3 coding DNA: TGTGCCAGCAGTGTGGGACTAGTCACAGATACGCAGTATTTT. Encoded protein: CASSVGLVTDTQYF.

The chain couples TRBV4-2 to TRBJ1-1; D uncertain. This CDR3 region has 14 residues. CDR1 LGHNA and CDR2 YNFKEQ come from the germline V gene. Trimming removed 3 bases from V and 0 bases from J, with 8 bases in between. The CDR3 DNA is TGTGCCAGCAGCCAGAAGCGGATGAACACTGAAGCTTTCTTT. Translating it yields CASSQKRMNTEAFF.

This clone has more than one count but fewer than ten. The chain employs TRBV7-3 and TRBJ1-5; tentative D call: TRBD1 (5 bases). This CDR3 spans 15 amino acids. V was trimmed by 6 bases and J by 3 bases, leaving 15 bases between them. CDR1 SGHTA and CDR2 FQGTGA come from the germline V gene. This CDR3 reads CASSETPGTNQPQHF. The CDR3 region has the DNA TGTGCCAGCAGTGAAACCCCCGGGACCAATCAGCCCCAGCATTTT.

The rearrangement links TRBV2 to TRBJ1-3; tentatively, D is TRBD1 (5 bases). The germline V gene has CDR1 SNHLY and CDR2 FYNNEI. Trimming removed 8 bases from V and 2 bases from J, with 10 bases in between. This CDR3 is 13 amino acids long. The CDR3 DNA reads TGTGCCAGCGGAAGGGGAGCTGGAAACACCATATATTTT. The encoded protein is CASGRGAGNTIYF.

This sequence joins TRBV7-8 and TRBJ2-3, with TRBD2 as a possible D gene (6 bases). This CDR3 comprises 16 residues. The germline V gene encodes CDR1 SGHVS and CDR2 FQNEAQ. V dropped 5 bases and J dropped 6 bases, with 21 bases sitting between them. In DNA form, the CDR3 reads TGTGCCAGCAGCGGATCTTACATAGCGGAACCGGATACGCAGTATTTT. Amino acids: CASSGSYIAEPDTQYF.

The chain joins TRBV28 to TRBJ2-1, with no clear D. Deletions cut 2 bases from V and 0 bases from J, with 8 bases between. Germline CDR1 MDHEN, CDR2 SYDVKM. This CDR3 has 15 residues. This CDR3 reads CASSLAVSSYNEQFF. The CDR3 DNA follows: TGTGCCAGCAGTTTAGCGGTGAGCTCCTACAATGAGCAGTTCTTC. The full variable domain, rest sourced from reference TRBV28 and TRBJ2-1, is DVKVTQSSRYLVKRTGEKVFLECVQDMDHENMFWYRQDPGLGLRLIYFSYDVKMKEKGDIPEGYSVSREKKERFSLILESASTNQTSMYLCASSLAVSSYNEQFFGPGTRLTVL.